Shown below are 19 T cell receptor beta chains from a single sample sequenced in a study of T-cell reconstitution after alpha-beta-depleted transplantation in children. TCRbeta library construction was performed incorporating unique molecular identifiers. One entry per CDR3 protein results from TCRdb running MiXCR on the PCR reads. The sample includes fewer than 550,000 distinct CDR3 sequences, 9.5% to 12% seen only once; the top ten take approximately 14%. Sequenced here: PBMCs, mostly from graft donor cells, sampled 180 days after TCRalphabeta/CD19-depleted stem cell transplant. These receptors originate from a female patient aged 2 to 10 who had a stem cell transplant for aplastic anemia, so the T cells may come from the graft donor.

Many counts were recorded for this clonotype. The chain joins TRBV29-1 to TRBJ2-1; 10 positions agree with TRBD2. Germline assignment: CDR1 SQVTM and CDR2 ANQGSEA. V trimming: 4 bases; J trimming: 9 bases; junction bases outside the gene matches: 9. The CDR3 spans 14 residues. CDR3 coding DNA: TGCAGCGTTGTAGTCAGCGGGAGGGCGGGTGAGCAGTTCTTC. This gives the protein CSVVVSGRAGEQFF.

The chain couples TRBV10-3 to TRBJ1-1, with D possibly matching TRBD1 (5 bases). Trimming took off 11 bases at V and 3 bases at J, with 13 bases between the two ends. The CDR3 is made up of 12 amino acids. CDR1 and CDR2 from the germline V gene are ENHRY and SYGVKD. CDR3 nucleotide sequence: TGTGCCTCAAGGACGGGGGACACTGAAGCTTTCTTT. It translates to CASRTGDTEAFF.

This clonotype was observed at least ten times. The chain carries TRBV6-2 or TRBV6-3 and TRBJ2-7; TRBD2 is a possible D gene (5 bases). Trimming removed 5 bases at V and 3 bases at J, with 11 bases between. This CDR3 has 13 residues. Germline assignment: CDR1 MNHEY and CDR2 SVGEGT. In DNA, the CDR3 is TGTGCCAGCAGTACCGGACGGGGCTACGAGCAGTACGTC. It yields the protein CASSTGRGYEQYV.

The chain combines TRBV10-1 with TRBJ2-7; TRBD2 might be the D (6 bases). Germline CDR1 is WNHNN and CDR2 is SYGVQD (reference sequence). V lost 4 bases and J 5 bases, leaving 6 bases between the germline ends. The CDR3 consists of 11 residues. CDR3 protein: CASSAGDEQYF. Written as DNA, the CDR3 is TGCGCCAGCAGTGCGGGAGACGAGCAGTACTTC.

Many counts were recorded for this clonotype. The chain carries TRBV5-1 and TRBJ1-4; 7 nucleotides line up with TRBD1. CDR3 length: 15 residues. Germline V gene lookup returns CDR1 SGHRS and CDR2 YFSETQ. With V trimmed by 4 bases and J by 3 bases, 6 bases remained unmatched. CDR3 bases: TGCGCCAGCAGCACCCGACAGGGATCTAATGAAAAACTGTTTTTT. This translates into CASSTRQGSNEKLFF. The whole variable domain, filled in from reference TRBV5-1 and TRBJ1-4, reads KAGVTQTPRYLIKTRGQQVTLSCSPISGHRSVSWYQQTPGQGLQFLFEYFSETQRNKGNFPGRFSGRQFSNSRSEMNVSTLELGDSALYLCASSTRQGSNEKLFFGSGTQLSVL.

This clonotype was detected a few times. V gene TRBV7-9 combines with J gene TRBJ1-1; D gene unclear. Trimming removed 5 bases at V and 0 bases at J, with 13 bases between. The CDR3 has 15 residues. Germline assignment: CDR1 SEHNR and CDR2 FQNEAQ (reference sequence). Here the CDR3 reads CASSETPKMNTEAFF. The CDR3 coding sequence is TGTGCCAGCAGCGAGACTCCTAAGATGAACACTGAAGCTTTCTTT.

In this sample, this clonotype turned up a few times. CDR3 loop: CASSPGRTASSYEQYF. CDR3 DNA: TGTGCCAGCTCACCAGGAAGGACAGCGAGCTCCTACGAGCAGTACTTC. The chain combines TRBV18 with TRBJ2-7; TRBD1 is a possible D gene (6 bases). V lost 2 bases and J lost 0, with 14 bases in between. Germline-derived CDR1 and CDR2 are KGHSH and LQKENI. The CDR3 loop spans 16 amino acids.

The sample holds a few counts of this clonotype. The chain employs TRBV5-6 and TRBJ2-1; unclear D gene. The ends were cut back, 4 bases at V and 5 bases at J, with 7 bases in the middle. Looked up from germline, CDR1 is SGHDT and CDR2 is YYEEEE. The CDR3 consists of 12 residues. CDR3 bases: TGTGCCAGCAGCCGAGCAAACAATGAGCAGTTCTTC. It encodes CASSRANNEQFF.

This clonotype was detected a few times. The rearrangement uses TRBV6-5 and TRBJ2-1; TRBD1 aligns across 8 bases. V dropped 0 bases and J dropped 2; count of bases not matched to a gene: 6. The CDR3 is 17 residues long. CDR1 MNHEY and CDR2 SVGAGI come from the germline V gene. The CDR3, as DNA: TGTGCCAGCAGTTACTCGAGACAGGGGATTGCCTACAATGAGCAGTTCTTC. Translating it yields CASSYSRQGIAYNEQFF.

This clonotype came up a few times. V and J are TRBV6-2 or TRBV6-3 and TRBJ2-3, with TRBD1 matching over 7 bases. This CDR3 contains 17 residues. Trimming at V came to 2 bases and at J to 5 bases, leaving 13 bases not matched to a gene. Germline-derived CDR1 and CDR2 are MNHEY and SVGEGT. CDR3 in DNA: TGTGCCAGCAGTTACGGAGACGTCAGGGGGATCATAGATACGCAGTATTTT. Its translation is CASSYGDVRGIIDTQYF.

This clonotype occurred many times. The rearrangement uses TRBV10-3 and TRBJ2-1; 10 positions agree with TRBD2. Germline CDR1 reads ENHRY; CDR2 reads SYGVKD. There are 17 residues in the CDR3. Trimming took 0 bases from V and 3 from J; bases not matched to a gene: 5. The CDR3: CAISESTSGPFYNEQFF. CDR3 coding DNA: TGTGCCATCAGTGAGTCGACTAGCGGGCCGTTCTACAATGAGCAGTTCTTC.

This clonotype was counted a few times. The chain uses TRBV28 and TRBJ2-2, with 12 nucleotides matching TRBD1. The germline CDR1 and CDR2 sequences are MDHEN and SYDVKM. This CDR3 has 16 residues. V was clipped by 3 bases and J by 5 bases; unmatched bases: 4. CDR3 amino acids: CASSLRDRGRTGELFF. The CDR3 nucleotides are TGTGCCAGCAGTTTGAGGGACAGGGGGCGTACCGGGGAGCTGTTTTTT.

In its sample, this clonotype was seen a few times. The rearrangement uses TRBV19 and TRBJ2-1; TRBD1 matches at 10 bases. After removal of 3 bases from V and 6 bases from J, the junction contained 5 bases not matched to a gene. CDR3 size: 15 residues. Germline lookup yields CDR1 LNHDA and CDR2 SQIVND (reference sequence). CDR3 sequence: CASSIYRTGGNEQFF. CDR3 coding DNA: TGTGCCAGTAGTATTTACCGGACAGGGGGCAATGAGCAGTTCTTC. The entire variable domain, with the rest obtained from reference TRBV19 and TRBJ2-1, is as follows: DGGITQSPKYLFRKEGQNVTLSCEQNLNHDAMYWYRQDPGQGLRLIYYSQIVNDFQKGDIAEGYSVSREKKESFPLTVTSAQKNPTAFYLCASSIYRTGGNEQFFGPGTRLTVL.

This clonotype was observed a handful of times. V usage is TRBV4-3 and J usage is TRBJ2-7; D remains unclear. The CDR3 extends over 13 amino acids. Germline CDR1 LGHNA, CDR2 YSLEER. Trimming removed 0 bases from V and 3 bases from J, with 6 bases in between. CDR3 sequence: CASSQDVGYEQYV. CDR3 nucleotide sequence: TGCGCCAGCAGCCAAGATGTGGGCTACGAGCAGTACGTC.

V usage is TRBV29-1 and J usage is TRBJ2-7; D unresolved. The length of the CDR3 is 13 residues. V lost 0 bases to trimming and J lost 2 bases, with 8 bases between them. Germline CDR1 reads SQVTM; CDR2 reads ANQGSEA. CDR3 in amino acids: CSVEDDVTYEQYV. In DNA, the CDR3 is TGCAGCGTTGAAGATGACGTTACCTACGAGCAGTACGTC.

V and J are TRBV14 and TRBJ2-1, with D possibly being TRBD2 (5 bases). Per germline, CDR1 SGHDN and CDR2 FVKESK. Trimming shortened V by 5 bases and J by 4 bases, and 15 bases separated the two germline ends. The CDR3 runs to 15 residues. The CDR3 DNA reads as TGTGCCAGCAGCAGCCAGCGGACGAAATACAATGAGCAGTTCTTC. This encodes CASSSQRTKYNEQFF.

CDR3 residues: CATSSTSGYRELFF. CDR3 sequence (DNA): TGTGCCACCAGTTCGACTAGCGGGTACCGGGAGCTGTTTTTT. The chain has TRBV24-1 and TRBJ2-2; TRBD2 agrees at 10 bases. CDR1 KGHDR and CDR2 SFDVKD come from the germline V gene. Germline trimming cut 6 bases from V and 9 bases from J; bases unmatched to any gene: 6. The CDR3 length is 14 residues.

This clonotype has just a few counts. The gene calls are TRBV20-1 and TRBJ2-5; no clear D gene. From germline, CDR1 is DFQATT and CDR2 SNEGSKA (reference sequence). The CDR3 runs 12 residues. Trimming left V 2 bases short and J 2 bases short, with 6 bases between. As DNA, the CDR3 is TGCAGTGCTAGACTAACTCAAGAGACCCAGTACTTC. It encodes CSARLTQETQYF.

This clonotype has a handful of counts. The gene calls are TRBV13 and TRBJ2-5; TRBD2 matches 8 bases. The CDR3 contains 16 residues. Germline-derived CDR1 and CDR2 are PRHDT and FYEKMQ (reference sequence). After removal of 2 bases from V and 2 bases from J, the junction contained 7 bases not matched to a gene. The CDR3 DNA reads TGTGCCAGCAGCTTAAGGGTAGCGGGGAGTCAAGAGACCCAGTACTTC. Translated: CASSLRVAGSQETQYF.